The sequence of this T cell receptor beta chain was determined in a study of blood T cell repertoires in COVID-19. About the research overall: The study drew acute and convalescent COVID-19 samples from the United States, Italy and Spain. T cells, B-cell-depleted T cells, or PBMCs provided the cDNA or gDNA that served as material.

In the original analysis: Counts of nucleated cells, estimated from reference gene primer amplification, were obtained. Profiling relied on immunoSEQ multiplex PCR, and the TCRdb table lists in-frame clones only, not all of them. V and J calls and clone size come straight from that table; D and trimming were deduced from the DNA. Altogether about 66,000 clones are present, about 86% being singletons, with the ten largest covering 5.5% to 8%. CDR1 is SGHDT and CDR2 is YYEEEE in the germline V gene. Deletions cut 5 bases from V and 0 bases from J, with 18 bases between. This CDR3 has 16 amino acids. Sequencing was performed on peripheral blood. The TCR comes from a man aged 50 to 59 with active COVID-19. V is TRBV5-6 and J is TRBJ2-7; D is perhaps TRBD1 (6 bases). CDR3 amino acids: CASRFTGRGTSYEQYF. CDR3 coding DNA: TGTGCCAGCAGATTCACGGGCAGGGGAACCTCCTACGAGCAGTACTTC.